These 19 T cell receptor beta chains were all obtained from the same sample, sequenced in a study of T cell repertoires in cytomegalovirus infection (dated by TCRdb to the late 2010s). TCRdb lists the instrument as Illumina HiSeq 1500. In TCRdb, the public reads were trimmed at Q25 with fastp and aligned with MiXCR, with productive beta chains retained. Rows with a matching CDR3 protein are joined into one entry that keeps the most common DNA and genes. Across this sample there are 150,000 to 190,000 distinct CDR3 sequences, with about 25% seen only once. The biggest ten clones account for 11% of the sample. Source material: PBMCs. The receptors were sampled from a human donor in good health (CMV status not recorded). Some clones in this sample may be carry-over from other donors' samples.

The rearrangement links TRBV28 to TRBJ2-3, with a tentative D call TRBD2 (5 bases). There are 14 residues in the CDR3. Trimming left V 5 bases short and J 4 bases short, with 13 bases between. Per the germline V gene, CDR1 is MDHEN and CDR2 is SYDVKM. CDR3 sequence (DNA): TGTGCCAGCAGTACCACAATAGCGTCAGATACGCAGTATTTT. This codes for CASSTTIASDTQYF.

This clonotype was detected only a few times. V is TRBV7-6 and J is TRBJ2-3; D uncertain. This CDR3 has 12 amino acids. V gave up 4 bases and J gave up 6 bases, with 8 bases separating them. Germline lookup yields CDR1 SGHVS and CDR2 FNYEAQ. The CDR3 reads CASSSTGDTQYF. CDR3 coding DNA: TGTGCCAGCAGCTCTACTGGTGATACGCAGTATTTT.

The chain employs TRBV28 and TRBJ1-3; perhaps TRBD1 as D (6 bases). V was trimmed by 5 bases and J by 4 bases, leaving 15 bases between them. Germline V gives CDR1 MDHEN, CDR2 SYDVKM. CDR3 length equals 15 residues. This CDR3 is CASSAWGREGNTIYF. For the CDR3, the DNA is TGTGCCAGCAGTGCGTGGGGGCGTGAAGGAAACACCATATATTTT.

V usage is TRBV29-1 and J usage is TRBJ1-4; D may be TRBD1 (5 bases). This CDR3 has 13 residues. Germline CDR1 and CDR2: SQVTM and ANQGSEA. Trimming pared 5 bases from V and 4 bases from J, leaving 11 bases between. DNA for the CDR3: TGCAGCGTTAGTCGGGACCTTAATGAAAAACTGTTTTTT. Protein sequence: CSVSRDLNEKLFF.

This clonotype was observed a handful of times. This chain connects TRBV7-9 to TRBJ2-5, with 7 bases fitting TRBD2. The trim removed 5 bases at V and 1 base at J, leaving 4 bases unmatched. The CDR3 has 14 residues. Germline V gene lookup returns CDR1 SEHNR and CDR2 FQNEAQ (reference sequence). CDR3 protein: CASSRLAAQETQYF. The CDR3 coding sequence is TGTGCCAGCAGCCGACTAGCTGCCCAAGAGACCCAGTACTTC.

This clonotype was seen many times. The V gene is TRBV6-1, the J gene TRBJ1-4, with no clear D. CDR3 length: 14 amino acids. CDR1 and CDR2 from the germline V gene are MNHNS and SASEGT. With 4 bases removed from V and 8 bases from J, the gap between germline ends came to 14 bases. CDR3 amino acids: CASSATTGREKLFF. DNA of the CDR3: TGTGCCAGCAGTGCCACGACGGGAAGAGAAAAACTGTTTTTT.

This clonotype showed up many times. The chain couples TRBV7-9 to TRBJ2-1, with TRBD2 matching over 11 bases. V was pared by 8 bases and J by 10 bases, with 7 bases of the junction left unmatched. The germline V gene encodes CDR1 SEHNR and CDR2 FQNEAQ (reference sequence). This CDR3 has 13 amino acids. CDR3 coding DNA: TGTGCCAGCGGAATGGGACTAGCGGCGGAGCAGTTCTTC. This translates into CASGMGLAAEQFF.

This clonotype has a handful of counts. The chain's CDR3 is CASTTVRSGNQPQHF. CDR3 in DNA: TGTGCCAGCACCACGGTACGGTCGGGTAATCAGCCCCAGCATTTT. V and J are TRBV28 and TRBJ1-5; no clear D. V shed 7 bases and J shed 4 bases, with 17 bases lying between them. The V gene's germline CDR1 is MDHEN and CDR2 SYDVKM. CDR3 length: 15 amino acids.

The genes are TRBV14 and TRBJ2-7, with 9 bases that match TRBD1. The CDR3 loop spans 14 amino acids. Germline loops: CDR1 SGHDN, CDR2 FVKESK. With V trimmed by 1 base and J by 3 bases, 1 base remained unmatched. The CDR3 protein is CASSQGQGVYEQYF. For the CDR3, the DNA is TGTGCCAGCAGCCAAGGACAGGGGGTCTACGAGCAGTACTTC.

This clonotype has more than one count but fewer than ten. The chain uses TRBV12-3 or TRBV12-4 and TRBJ1-6, with 7 bases fitting TRBD1. Trimming cost V 6 bases and J 9 bases; bases outside gene matches: 11. CDR3 length equals 15 residues. The CDR3 nucleotides are TGTGCCAGCAGACTCAGACAGGGTCTAGGTTCACCCCTCCACTTT. Its protein is CASRLRQGLGSPLHF.

This rearrangement joins TRBV6-5 to TRBJ1-1; 9 nucleotides match TRBD1. V gave up 4 bases and J gave up 11 bases; unmatched junction bases: 8. Per germline, CDR1 MNHEY and CDR2 SVGAGI. The CDR3 sequence is 13 residues long. The CDR3 coding sequence is TGTGCCAGCAGTTCACCGGGACAGGGTAATGCTTTCTTT. Amino acids: CASSSPGQGNAFF.

The rearrangement uses TRBV27 and TRBJ2-2; 12 bases line up with TRBD2. Germline trimming cut 4 bases from V and 5 bases from J; bases unmatched to any gene: 5. Germline V gene sequence: CDR1 MNHEY, CDR2 SMNVEV (reference sequence). CDR3 size: 16 residues. The DNA for the CDR3 is TGTGCCAGCAGTTCTAAGACTAGCGGGAGAACCGGGGAGCTGTTTTTT. It is translated as CASSSKTSGRTGELFF.

About this clonotype itself: One end of the junction is discordant with germline, which a read error may explain. The chain joins TRBV7-8 to TRBJ1-5; D is possibly TRBD1 (5 bases). Germline V CDR1 and CDR2: SGHVS, FQNEAQ. This CDR3 comprises 14 residues. This CDR3 is CASSLQGSNEPQHF. The CDR3 region has the DNA TGTGCCAGCAGCTTACAGGGAAGCAATGAGCCCCAGCATTTT.

This chain links TRBV19 with TRBJ2-1; 8 nucleotides align to TRBD1. The CDR3 contains 17 residues. CDR1 and CDR2 from the germline V gene are LNHDA and SQIVND (reference sequence). V was pared by 5 bases and J by 4 bases, with 13 bases of the junction left unmatched. CDR3 in amino acids: CASSSPTGVIRYNEQFF. In DNA, the CDR3 is TGTGCCAGTAGTTCCCCGACAGGGGTTATACGATACAATGAGCAGTTCTTC. The full variable domain, rest sourced from reference TRBV19 and TRBJ2-1, is DGGITQSPKYLFRKEGQNVTLSCEQNLNHDAMYWYRQDPGQGLRLIYYSQIVNDFQKGDIAEGYSVSREKKESFPLTVTSAQKNPTAFYLCASSSPTGVIRYNEQFFGPGTRLTVL.

The chain is built from TRBV7-9 and TRBJ2-1; 7 positions match TRBD2. Germline lookup yields CDR1 SEHNR and CDR2 FQNEAQ (reference sequence). The CDR3 is 14 residues long. The CDR3 DNA sequence: TGTGCTGCAGCCGCGGCTAGCGGAGACAATGAGCAGTTCTTC. Protein product: CAAAAASGDNEQFF.

On this clonotype itself: The CDR3 ends on some other residue instead of the conserved phenylalanine or tryptophan, so this is likely a read error. This chain links TRBV10-3 with TRBJ2-2, with D unclear. Trimming cost V 6 bases and J 6 bases, with 14 bases left between them. Per germline, CDR1 ENHRY and CDR2 SYGVKD. This CDR3 spans 14 amino acids. This CDR3 is CAIRMRTSPGELFV. The CDR3 region has the DNA TGTGCCATCAGGATGAGGACGAGTCCCGGGGAGCTGTTTGTT.

With respect to this clonotype: Mismatch with germline at one junction end may stem from a read error. The J gene is TRBJ2-7, the V gene TRBV15; TRBD2 might be the D (6 bases). The CDR3 totals 11 residues. Germline CDR1 reads LNHNV; CDR2 reads YYDKDF (reference sequence). The CDR3 DNA reads TGTGCCACCACCTTATTAAGGAGGGGCCGCTTC. Translation: CATTLLRRGRF. The whole variable domain, remainder taken from reference TRBV15 and TRBJ2-7, is DAMVIQNPRYQVTQFGKPVTLSCSQTLNHNVMYWYQQKSSQAPKLLFHYYDKDFNNEADTPDNFQSRRPNTSFCFLDIRSPGLGDTAMYLCATTLLRRGRFGPGTRLTVT.

This chain joins TRBV12-3 or TRBV12-4 and TRBJ1-2, with D perhaps matching TRBD1 (5 bases). The CDR3 covers 12 residues. Trimming pared 4 bases from V and 7 bases from J, leaving 10 bases between. CDR3 loop: CASSSQGFGYTF. For the CDR3, the DNA is TGTGCCAGCAGTTCGCAGGGTTTTGGCTACACCTTC.

This clonotype was seen a few times. This chain connects TRBV13 to TRBJ1-2; the D gene is possibly TRBD1 (5 bases). The CDR3 is made up of 15 amino acids. Trimming took off 4 bases at V and 4 bases at J, with 16 bases between the two ends. CDR1 and CDR2 (germline): PRHDT, FYEKMQ (reference sequence). The CDR3 loop reads CASSYPGPEGYGYTF. The CDR3 DNA follows: TGTGCCAGCAGCTACCCAGGGCCCGAGGGCTATGGCTACACCTTC.